Given below is one TCR beta chain in context. Its antigen is currently not known. Base-call qualities are not available, and no considerably larger clone is one nucleotide away. The source of the sample is a study of blood T cell repertoires in COVID-19 (dated by TCRdb to the early 2020s). In terms of the full investigation: Samples from collaborators originated in the United States, Italy and Spain and spanned both the acute and convalescent phases of COVID-19. The dataset comprised deeply sampled blood TCRbeta repertoires from subjects exposed to, actively infected with, or recovered from COVID-19. Where HLA class I and class II types were available, the types were taken from metadata supplied by the sample provider, not from assay-based typing. The samples were drawn from two sources: the first 160 participants of the ongoing ImmuneRACE study, and approximately 1,300 subjects contributed by 6 global collaborators. A de-identified subject ID, COVID-19 status, age in years and sex were almost always included in the sample metadata. The repertoires were made available in a free public database intended to serve as a resource for research on the immune response to SARS-CoV-2. The material from the prospective study consisted of cDNA or gDNA derived from T cells, B-cell-depleted T cells, or PBMCs. Findings and caveats that apply to the study as a whole: The amount of clinical and demographic metadata varied by source and participant and was provided uncurated.

The collaborating institutions used their own protocols to collect whole blood in K2EDTA tubes. Collaborator samples were shipped for TCRbeta analysis as frozen whole blood, isolated PBMCs, or DNA extracted from either sample type. The immunoSEQ Assay, a bias-controlled multiplex PCR, was used to amplify TCRbeta CDR3 regions from genomic DNA. On the study's bioinformatics: The number of nucleated cells in each sample was estimated from the amplification of reference gene primers within the assay. Sequence reads were collapsed and filtered to measure the absolute abundance of every unique TCRbeta CDR3 rearrangement. Productive Simpson clonality was computed per sample as the square root of Simpson's diversity index over productive rearrangements. Here the immuneACCESS table is served through TCRdb, limited to in-frame sequences with V and J called. Missing clones are a known gap in these copies; in checked studies unresolved V genes cover under half, and the rest lacks a known reason. V, J and clone size are taken as reported in that table, and D and trimming were inferred from the DNA itself. The sample table lists fewer than 350,000 clones, 85% to 90% of them with a count of one. Of the sample, about 4.6% is held by the ten largest clones.

Reading the germline V gene (reference sequence) gives CDR1 LGHDT and CDR2 YNNKEL. Ends trimmed: V by 7 bases, J by 5 bases; bases unmatched to a gene: 4. Reading from cysteine to phenylalanine, the CDR3 counts 12 amino acids. Only the CDR3 portion is preserved as DNA: 36 bases, with reading frame beginning at the first base. This TCR was recovered from a man aged 35 to 55 with acute or convalescent COVID-19. Recombination connected TRBV3-1 (or the pseudogene TRBV3-2) to TRBJ2-7; the junction holds 8 bases that match TRBD1. The sequencing sample was made of peripheral blood. Here is the DNA: TGTGCCAGCATGGGGACAGGCGACGAGCAGTACTTC. The encoded protein is CASMGTGDEQYF.